Each of the 20 T cell receptor beta chains below was sequenced from the same sample in a study of cytotoxic CD8 clonotypes in ibrutinib-treated CLL. TCRdb's table, derived via immunoSEQ multiplex PCR, lists solely in-frame clones and lacks some. The data contain hundreds of thousands of clones, roughly 71% of them singletons. The sequencing here drew on PBMCs, taken after 36 months of ibrutinib treatment. The origin of the receptors is a human donor with chronic lymphocytic leukemia.

This clone was seen just once. The chain couples TRBV4-2 to TRBJ2-7; unclear D gene. Germline assignment: CDR1 LGHNA and CDR2 YNFKEQ. This CDR3 is built from 15 residues. V was trimmed by 0 bases and J by 1 base, leaving 10 bases between them. The CDR3 nucleotides read TGTGCCAGCAGCCAAGAGGGCCCCGGGTCCTACGAGCAGTACTTC. It yields the protein CASSQEGPGSYEQYF.

V usage is TRBV27 and J usage is TRBJ1-2, with 9 bases that match TRBD1. Germline V gene data show CDR1 as MNHEY and CDR2 as SMNVEV (reference sequence). The CDR3 loop spans 14 amino acids. The J segment lost 3 bases and the V segment lost 3 bases, leaving 2 bases of the junction unmatched. In DNA form, the CDR3 reads TGTGCCAGCAGTTTGCGGGACAGGGACTATGGCTACACCTTC. It encodes CASSLRDRDYGYTF.

This chain connects TRBV9 to TRBJ2-5; 9 nucleotides line up with TRBD1. The germline CDR1 and CDR2 sequences are SGDLS and YYNGEE. The CDR3 consists of 16 residues. Trimming took 2 bases from V and 3 from J; bases not matched to a gene: 8. CDR3 sequence: CASSVGPRTGEETQYF. In DNA, the CDR3 is TGTGCCAGCAGCGTCGGGCCCCGGACAGGGGAAGAGACCCAGTACTTC.

This clone was detected a few times. V usage is TRBV4-1 and J usage is TRBJ2-7, with D perhaps matching TRBD1 (6 bases). The CDR3 totals 13 residues. The germline V gene encodes CDR1 MGHRA and CDR2 YSYEKL. V was pared by 4 bases and J by 4 bases, with 11 bases between. The CDR3 nucleotides are TGCGCCAGCAGCCCAGTGGGGGCGTACGAGCAGTACTTC. Translating gives CASSPVGAYEQYF.

This chain links TRBV7-9 with TRBJ1-2; D is perhaps TRBD1 (6 bases). Germline lookup yields CDR1 SEHNR and CDR2 FQNEAQ (reference sequence). The V and J ends lost 3 bases and 8 bases respectively, with 16 bases between them. The CDR3 is 14 residues long. The CDR3 region has the DNA TGTGCCAGCAGCTTTACAGGGAAGTTGGGAGGCTACACCTTC. This sequence encodes CASSFTGKLGGYTF.

CDR3 DNA sequence: TGTGCCAGCAGTTTACAATATCCCGGGACTCCCAAAACCTACGAGCAGTACTTC. It is translated as CASSLQYPGTPKTYEQYF. The genes are TRBV27 and TRBJ2-7; a weak D match, TRBD2 (6 bases). The germline V gene encodes CDR1 MNHEY and CDR2 SMNVEV (reference sequence). The CDR3 consists of 18 residues. V was shortened by 2 bases and J by 2 bases, with 22 bases between the two germline ends.

The gene calls are TRBV6-5 and TRBJ2-7, with D perhaps assigned TRBD1 or TRBD2 (5 bases each). Germline CDR1 MNHEY, CDR2 SVGAGI. This CDR3 is 16 amino acids long. Trimming cost V 4 bases and J 4 bases, with 20 bases left between them. The CDR3 DNA sequence: TGTGCCAGCAGTTCACTTGGGGGAGTTGGAGGATACGAGCAGTACTTC. Translated, it gives CASSSLGGVGGYEQYF.

This chain joins TRBV13 and TRBJ2-1, with 7 bases fitting TRBD1. V was pared by 5 bases and J by 4 bases, with 8 bases of the junction left unmatched. CDR1 is PRHDT and CDR2 is FYEKMQ in the germline V gene (reference sequence). The CDR3 runs to 15 residues. CDR3 DNA: TGTGCCAGCAGCCCAGGGGGTGTGGGGTACAATGAGCAGTTCTTC. Translated, it gives CASSPGGVGYNEQFF.

The rearrangement joins TRBV4-1 to TRBJ1-4; tentative D call: TRBD1 (5 bases). Germline V gene sequence: CDR1 MGHRA, CDR2 YSYEKL. This CDR3 is 19 amino acids long. Trimming removed 2 bases at V and 0 bases at J, with 19 bases between. CDR3 sequence reads: CASSQLTLFRQTTNEKLFF. Written as DNA, the CDR3 is TGCGCCAGCAGCCAACTTACACTCTTCAGACAGACAACTAATGAAAAACTGTTTTTT.

The rearrangement joins TRBV19 to TRBJ2-2, with D unclear. The CDR3 contains 13 residues. Germline V gene lookup returns CDR1 LNHDA and CDR2 SQIVND (reference sequence). The germline V and J ends were trimmed by 3 bases and 8 bases, with 10 bases remaining between them. CDR3 in DNA: TGTGCCAGTAGTATCCCCCGCTGGGGGGAGCTGTTTTTT. It encodes CASSIPRWGELFF.

This chain connects TRBV4-1 to TRBJ2-5, with TRBD1 as a possible D gene (5 bases). This CDR3 has 15 residues. V lost 1 base and J lost 4, with 13 bases in between. Germline V gene sequence: CDR1 MGHRA, CDR2 YSYEKL. The CDR3 spells CASSQGAGMRETQYF. The CDR3 nucleotides read TGCGCCAGCAGCCAAGGGGCAGGGATGCGAGAGACCCAGTACTTC.

The chain is built from TRBV5-6 and TRBJ2-1, with 7 bases that match TRBD2. This CDR3 has 12 residues. V gave up 5 bases and J gave up 13 bases; unmatched junction bases: 9. Germline CDR1 is SGHDT and CDR2 is YYEEEE. The CDR3 loop is CASRFGLETQFF. CDR3 sequence (DNA): TGTGCCAGCAGGTTCGGACTAGAAACTCAGTTCTTC. The full variable domain, completed using reference TRBV5-6 and TRBJ2-1, is DAGVTQSPTHLIKTRGQQVTLRCSPKSGHDTVSWYQQALGQGPQFIFQYYEEEERQRGNFPDRFSGHQFPNYSSELNVNALLLGDSALYLCASRFGLETQFFGPGTRLTVL.

The chain is built from TRBV6-1 and TRBJ2-6; D is possibly TRBD1 (6 bases). Between the trimmed V and J ends, which lost 6 bases and 3 bases, there was a span of 12 bases. Per the germline V gene, CDR1 is MNHNS and CDR2 is SASEGT. The CDR3 has 15 residues. In nucleotides, the CDR3 is TGTGCCAGCAGGACTCCAGGGGTTGGGGCCAACGTCCTGACTTTC. Its protein is CASRTPGVGANVLTF.

The rearrangement uses TRBV28 and TRBJ1-3; D is ambiguous. The germline CDR1 and CDR2 sequences are MDHEN and SYDVKM. Trimming pared 6 bases from V and 5 bases from J, leaving 8 bases between. The CDR3 is 12 amino acids. CDR3 coding DNA: TGTGCCAGCAGCCAGACACGAAACACCATATATTTT. Translating gives CASSQTRNTIYF.

This chain connects TRBV10-1 to TRBJ2-7; tentatively, D is TRBD1 (6 bases). The CDR3 runs 14 residues. Trimming took 6 bases from V and 5 from J, leaving 17 bases between them. Germline CDR1 is WNHNN and CDR2 is SYGVQD (reference sequence). CDR3 sequence reads: CASSAGTPSDEQYF. The DNA of the CDR3 is TGCGCCAGCAGCGCCGGGACACCATCGGACGAGCAGTACTTC.

The chain recombines TRBV7-9 with TRBJ2-5; unclear D gene. Trimming stripped 4 bases from V and 6 bases from J, with 6 bases between. The CDR3 contains 11 residues. The germline V gene encodes CDR1 SEHNR and CDR2 FQNEAQ (reference sequence). The CDR3 protein is CASSSSKTQYF. CDR3 DNA sequence: TGTGCCAGCAGCTCCTCAAAGACCCAGTACTTC.

The chain links TRBV10-3 to TRBJ1-4; maybe TRBD1 (5 bases). The CDR3 length is 15 residues. V was cut by 2 bases and J by 2 bases, with 9 bases left in between. CDR1 is ENHRY and CDR2 is SYGVKD in the germline V gene. The CDR3 region is CAISEGTGTNEKLFF. DNA for the CDR3: TGTGCCATCAGTGAGGGGACCGGGACTAATGAAAAACTGTTTTTT.

The chain recombines TRBV6-1 with TRBJ1-3, with D unclear. V was pared by 3 bases and J by 11 bases, with 14 bases between. The CDR3 extends over 13 amino acids. Germline assignment: CDR1 MNHNS and CDR2 SASEGT. CDR3 nucleotide sequence: TGTGCCAGCAGTGATGCGCCGGGGAGCCCCATATATTTT. The encoded protein is CASSDAPGSPIYF.

This chain joins TRBV7-2 and TRBJ2-2; 8 nucleotides match TRBD2. Germline lookup yields CDR1 SGHTA and CDR2 FQGNSA. V was clipped by 4 bases and J by 3 bases; unmatched bases: 7. CDR3 length equals 16 residues. CDR3 sequence (DNA): TGTGCCAGCAGCTCACGAGCGGGAGTCTACACCGGGGAGCTGTTTTTT. This encodes CASSSRAGVYTGELFF.

This CDR3 is CASNGAGGGYEQYF. The CDR3 region has the DNA TGTGCCAGCAACGGAGCGGGAGGTGGCTACGAGCAGTACTTC. This chain uses TRBV2 with TRBJ2-7; 9 positions match TRBD2. V was pared by 7 bases and J by 3 bases, with 7 bases of the junction left unmatched. CDR3 length equals 14 residues. CDR1 is SNHLY, CDR2 FYNNEI, per germline.